The present T cell receptor (beta chain) was sequenced within a study of relationships among human T cell subsets. The T cell receptor alpha and beta CDR3 regions were amplified from mRNA by semiquantitative ARM-PCR. In ARM-PCR, communal superprimers followed tagged nested gene-specific primers for exponential amplification. Before the second round, exonuclease removed the nested primers. TCRdb processed the multiplex PCR reads anew with MiXCR; each CDR3 protein has one entry. The sample includes 10,000 to 15,000 distinct CDR3 sequences, around 67% of them seen just once. Regarding this clonotype: The antigen remains undetermined.

Th1 cells were collected as flow-through following bead selections for CD25, CD56 and CD294. Overall study results and limits: Some CD4+CD8+ double-positive cells may remain after bead sorting. Many CDR3s were shared across Th1, Th2 and regulatory subsets. Over 60% of CD8+ cytotoxic sequences were in clones over 100 reads; regulatory and Th2 had few.

Sample: CD4+ Th1 cells sorted from blood. The sequence was collected from a man in his forties or fifties in good health.

The CDR3 sequence is CASSLLAGSSYEQYF. CDR3 nucleotides: TGTGCCAGCAGTTTACTGGCGGGAAGCTCCTACGAGCAGTACTTC. This chain uses TRBV12-3 or TRBV12-4 with TRBJ2-7; D perhaps matches TRBD2 (6 bases). This CDR3 comprises 15 residues. The V gene lost 2 bases and the J gene lost 0 bases, with 11 bases spanning the gap.